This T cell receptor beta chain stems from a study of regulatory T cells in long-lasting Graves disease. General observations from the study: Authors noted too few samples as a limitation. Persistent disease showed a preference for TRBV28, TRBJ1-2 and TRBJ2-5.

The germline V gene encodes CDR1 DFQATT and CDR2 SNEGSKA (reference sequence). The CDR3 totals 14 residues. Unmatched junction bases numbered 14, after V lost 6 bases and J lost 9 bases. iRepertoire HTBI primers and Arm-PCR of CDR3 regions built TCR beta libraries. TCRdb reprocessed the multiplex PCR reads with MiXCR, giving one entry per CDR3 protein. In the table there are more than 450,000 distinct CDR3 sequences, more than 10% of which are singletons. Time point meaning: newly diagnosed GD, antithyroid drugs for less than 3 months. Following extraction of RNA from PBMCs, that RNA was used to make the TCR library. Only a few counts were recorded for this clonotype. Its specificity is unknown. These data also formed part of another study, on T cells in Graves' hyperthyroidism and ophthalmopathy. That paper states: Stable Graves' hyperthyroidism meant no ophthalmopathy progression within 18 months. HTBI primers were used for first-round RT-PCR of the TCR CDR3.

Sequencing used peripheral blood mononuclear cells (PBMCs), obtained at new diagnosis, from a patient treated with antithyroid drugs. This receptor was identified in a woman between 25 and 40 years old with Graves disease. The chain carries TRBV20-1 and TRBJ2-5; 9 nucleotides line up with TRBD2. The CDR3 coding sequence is TGCAGTGCCCGATCTAGCGGGACATACAAGGCCCAGTACTTC. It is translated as CSARSSGTYKAQYF.